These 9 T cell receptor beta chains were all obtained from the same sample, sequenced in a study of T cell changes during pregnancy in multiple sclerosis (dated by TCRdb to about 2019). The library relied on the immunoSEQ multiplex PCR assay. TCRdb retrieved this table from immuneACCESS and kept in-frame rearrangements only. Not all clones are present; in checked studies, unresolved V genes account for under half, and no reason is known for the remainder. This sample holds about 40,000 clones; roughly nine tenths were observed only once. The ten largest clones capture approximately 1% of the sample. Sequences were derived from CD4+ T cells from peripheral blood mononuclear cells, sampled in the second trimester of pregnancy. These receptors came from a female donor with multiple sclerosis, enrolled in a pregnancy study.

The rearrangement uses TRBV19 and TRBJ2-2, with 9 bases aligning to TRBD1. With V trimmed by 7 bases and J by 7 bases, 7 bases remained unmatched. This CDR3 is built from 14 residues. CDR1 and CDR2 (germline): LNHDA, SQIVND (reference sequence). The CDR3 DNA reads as TGTGCCAGTATAAGAACAGGGGGCAACGGGGAGCTGTTTTTT. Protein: CASIRTGGNGELFF. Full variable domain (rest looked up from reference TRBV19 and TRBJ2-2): DGGITQSPKYLFRKEGQNVTLSCEQNLNHDAMYWYRQDPGQGLRLIYYSQIVNDFQKGDIAEGYSVSREKKESFPLTVTSAQKNPTAFYLCASIRTGGNGELFFGEGSRLTVL.

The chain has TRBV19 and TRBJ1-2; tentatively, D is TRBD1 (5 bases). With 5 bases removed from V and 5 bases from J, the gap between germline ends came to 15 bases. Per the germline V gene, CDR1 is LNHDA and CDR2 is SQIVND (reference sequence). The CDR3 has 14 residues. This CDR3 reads CASSSQGVGYGYTF. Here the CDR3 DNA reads TGTGCCAGTAGTTCCCAGGGTGTGGGGTATGGCTACACCTTC.

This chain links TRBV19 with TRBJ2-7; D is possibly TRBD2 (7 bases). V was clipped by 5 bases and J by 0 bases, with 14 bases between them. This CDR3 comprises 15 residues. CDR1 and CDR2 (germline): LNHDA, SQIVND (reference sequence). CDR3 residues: CASSPRGGTSYEQYF. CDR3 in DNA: TGTGCCAGTAGTCCGAGGGGGGGTACCTCCTACGAGCAGTACTTC.

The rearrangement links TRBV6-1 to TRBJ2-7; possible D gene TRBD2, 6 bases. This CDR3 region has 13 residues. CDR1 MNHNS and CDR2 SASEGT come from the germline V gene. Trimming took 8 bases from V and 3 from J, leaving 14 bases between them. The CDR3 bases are TGTGCCAGCCGCCGGGACTCCATCTACGAGCAGTACTTC. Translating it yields CASRRDSIYEQYF.

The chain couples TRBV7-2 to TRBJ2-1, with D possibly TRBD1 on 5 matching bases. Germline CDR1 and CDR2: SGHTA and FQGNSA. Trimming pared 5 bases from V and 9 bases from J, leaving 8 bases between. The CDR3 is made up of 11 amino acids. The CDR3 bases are TGTGCCAGCAGCCGGCAGGGTGAGCAGTTCTTC. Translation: CASSRQGEQFF.

The CDR3 coding sequence is TGTGCCAGCAGTTACGCCCGGGGTCCGGTCCAAGAGACCCAGTACTTC. Translation: CASSYARGPVQETQYF. The V and J genes are TRBV6-5 and TRBJ2-5; TRBD2 is a possible D gene (5 bases). Trimming stripped 2 bases from V and 1 base from J, with 14 bases between. Germline CDR1 is MNHEY and CDR2 is SVGAGI. The CDR3 is 16 residues long.

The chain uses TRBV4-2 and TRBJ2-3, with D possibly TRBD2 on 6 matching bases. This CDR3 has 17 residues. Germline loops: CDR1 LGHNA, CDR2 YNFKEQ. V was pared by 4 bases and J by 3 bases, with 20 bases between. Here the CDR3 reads CASSPITPGEATDTQYF. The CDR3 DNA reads TGTGCCAGCAGCCCAATTACCCCGGGAGAGGCTACAGATACGCAGTATTTT.

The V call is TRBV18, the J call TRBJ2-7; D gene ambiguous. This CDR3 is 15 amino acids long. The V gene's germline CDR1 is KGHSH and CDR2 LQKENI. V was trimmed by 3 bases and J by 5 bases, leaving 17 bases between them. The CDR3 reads CASSPDEVRFDEQYF. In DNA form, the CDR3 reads TGTGCCAGCTCACCGGATGAGGTGCGGTTCGACGAGCAGTACTTC.

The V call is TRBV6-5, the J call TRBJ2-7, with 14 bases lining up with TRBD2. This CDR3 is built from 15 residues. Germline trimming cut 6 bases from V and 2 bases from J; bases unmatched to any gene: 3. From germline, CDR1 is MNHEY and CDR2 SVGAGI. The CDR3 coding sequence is TGTGCCAGCAGCCGGGGACTAGCGGGAGCCTACGAGCAGTACTTC. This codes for CASSRGLAGAYEQYF.